A selection of T cell receptor beta chains follows, all from one sample in a study of CD8 T cells in Susac syndrome. TCRdb fed the immunoSEQ multiplex PCR reads into MiXCR, producing one record per CDR3 protein. This table holds some 260,000 distinct CDR3 sequences, 90% to 95% found once. The sample was CD4+ T cells from PBMCs. These receptors were obtained from a human donor with multiple sclerosis. CDR3s include the opening cysteine and the closing phenylalanine or tryptophan. Fields, in order: V gene, D gene, clone size, CDR3 length, J gene, CDR3 protein, CDR3 DNA. A D gene is named only where the DNA matches it firmly. Expanded clones are given a class, and other clones once, few, many or no size at all.

TRBV5-6	.	.	14	TRBJ2-3	CASSLVDGTDTQYF	TGTGCCAGCAGCTTGGTCGACGGCACAGATACGCAGTATTTT
TRBV30	.	.	12	TRBJ2-3	CAWDLLTDTQYF	TGTGCCTGGGACTTACTGACAGATACGCAGTATTTT
TRBV3-1	.	.	12	TRBJ2-7	CASSQGVGEQYF	TGTGCCAGCAGCCAAGGTGTCGGCGAGCAGTACTTC
TRBV5-1	TRBD2	.	16	TRBJ2-3	CASSSQAGGVADTQYF	TGCGCCAGCAGCTCCCAAGCGGGGGGCGTGGCAGATACGCAGTATTTT
TRBV7-9	.	.	16	TRBJ2-5	CASSSPTGQIEETQYF	TGTGCCAGCAGCTCTCCGACAGGACAAATTGAAGAGACCCAGTACTTC
TRBV27	TRBD1	.	13	TRBJ1-5	CSLQGNSNQPQHF	TGTTCCCTACAGGGGAACAGCAATCAGCCCCAGCATTTT
TRBV10-3	.	.	12	TRBJ1-2	CAIRPADRGYTF	TGTGCCATCAGACCTGCCGACCGGGGCTACACCTTC
TRBV12-3/TRBV12-4	TRBD1	.	14	TRBJ2-1	CASTWGTGGLEQFF	TGTGCCAGCACTTGGGGGACAGGGGGCCTTGAGCAGTTCTTC
TRBV5-1	.	.	12	TRBJ2-3	CASSIALDTQYF	TGCGCCAGCAGCATAGCCTTGGATACGCAGTATTTT
TRBV28	.	.	14	TRBJ1-2	CASTLGQLNYGYTF	TGTGCCAGCACCCTGGGGCAGCTTAACTATGGCTACACCTTC
TRBV14	TRBD1	.	18	TRBJ2-7	CASSPGQGGADWGYEQYF	TGTGCCAGCAGCCCCGGACAGGGAGGAGCGGACTGGGGATACGAGCAGTACTTC
TRBV10-3	TRBD1	.	13	TRBJ1-2	CAISERQGDGYTF	TGTGCCATCAGTGAACGGCAGGGGGATGGCTACACCTTC
TRBV5-4	.	.	16	TRBJ2-2	CASSLGLFENTGELFF	TGTGCCAGCAGCTTGGGACTATTTGAAAACACCGGGGAGCTGTTTTTT
TRBV6-5	TRBD1	.	15	TRBJ2-3	CASSYGQGTTDTQYF	TGTGCCAGCAGTTATGGACAGGGGACAACAGATACGCAGTATTTT
TRBV7-9	.	.	14	TRBJ2-4	CASSLSPGAYIQYF	TGTGCCAGCAGCTTATCCCCAGGGGCATACATTCAGTACTTC
TRBV21-1	.	.	17	TRBJ1-1	CASSKVGDRGQGTEAFF	TGTGCCAGCAGCAAAGTAGGGGACAGGGGGCAGGGCACTGAAGCTTTCTTT
TRBV29-1	TRBD1	.	12	TRBJ2-5	CSARQGQETQYF	TGCAGCGCCCGACAGGGCCAAGAGACCCAGTACTTC
TRBV29-1	.	.	14	TRBJ1-1	CSVEKGGIGTEAFF	TGCAGCGTTGAAAAAGGGGGAATTGGCACTGAAGCTTTCTTT
TRBV9	.	.	16	TRBJ2-3	CASSVGGGQVTDTQYF	TGTGCCAGCAGCGTAGGGGGGGGACAAGTCACAGATACGCAGTATTTT
TRBV6-5	.	.	11	TRBJ2-3	CASSNLDTQYF	TGTGCCAGCAGCAACTTGGATACGCAGTATTTT
TRBV29-1	.	.	11	TRBJ2-7	CSVDLAYEQYF	TGCAGCGTTGATTTGGCCTACGAGCAGTACTTC
TRBV7-2	.	once	15	TRBJ1-5	CASSLISGSNQPQHF	TGTGCCAGCAGCTTAATATCCGGGTCCAATCAGCCCCAGCATTTT
TRBV29-1	.	few	12	TRBJ2-7	CSVEGPYYEQYF	TGCAGCGTTGAAGGACCCTACTACGAGCAGTACTTC
TRBV29-1	TRBD1	.	14	TRBJ2-5	CSVTGTGAQETQYF	TGCAGCGTAACCGGGACAGGGGCCCAAGAGACCCAGTACTTC
TRBV18	.	.	12	TRBJ1-5	CASSPSEQPQHF	TGTGCCAGCTCACCATCTGAGCAGCCCCAGCATTTT
TRBV3-1	.	.	15	TRBJ1-5	CASSQGAAGNQPQHF	TGTGCCAGCAGCCAGGGGGCAGCGGGCAATCAGCCCCAGCATTTT
TRBV6-6	.	.	15	TRBJ2-6	CASSSRASGANVLTF	TGTGCCAGCAGTTCAAGGGCCTCTGGGGCCAACGTCCTGACTTTC
TRBV7-8	.	.	12	TRBJ2-5	CASSSFQETQYF	TGTGCCAGCAGCTCGTTTCAAGAGACCCAGTACTTC
TRBV28	.	.	16	TRBJ1-5	CASSTRGGAFNQPQHF	TGTGCCAGCAGCACACGCGGGGGCGCCTTCAATCAGCCCCAGCATTTT
TRBV23-1	.	.	15	TRBJ2-7	CASSQSTRGGREQYF	TGCGCCAGCAGTCAATCGACTAGGGGGGGACGCGAGCAGTACTTC
TRBV9	.	.	14	TRBJ2-7	CASSVGVTAYEQYF	TGTGCCAGCAGCGTAGGAGTGACAGCCTACGAGCAGTACTTC
TRBV9	TRBD1	.	15	TRBJ1-5	CASSDGDRASQPQHF	TGTGCCAGCAGCGACGGGGACAGGGCAAGTCAGCCCCAGCATTTT
TRBV21-1	.	.	12	TRBJ1-2	CASSKRAAGYTF	TGTGCCAGCAGCAAAAGGGCAGCTGGCTACACCTTC
TRBV12-3/TRBV12-4	.	.	14	TRBJ1-6	CASSWQGDNSPLHF	TGTGCCAGCTCGTGGCAGGGCGATAATTCACCCCTCCACTTT
TRBV5-1	TRBD2	.	15	TRBJ2-3	CASSLRGLGTDTQYF	TGCGCCAGCAGCTTGAGGGGACTAGGCACAGATACGCAGTATTTT
TRBV2	.	.	13	TRBJ1-4	CASSERGVEKLFF	TGTGCCAGCAGTGAACGAGGGGTGGAAAAACTGTTTTTT
TRBV4-1	TRBD2	.	18	TRBJ2-1	CASSQETSGSPSYNEQFF	TGCGCCAGCAGCCAAGAAACTAGCGGGAGCCCCTCCTACAATGAGCAGTTCTTC
TRBV29-1	.	.	11	TRBJ2-3	CSVEISDTQYF	TGCAGCGTTGAAATCTCAGATACGCAGTATTTT
TRBV12-3/TRBV12-4	.	.	15	TRBJ2-5	CASSPTSPPGETQYF	TGTGCCAGCAGTCCGACCAGCCCACCGGGGGAGACCCAGTACTTC
TRBV12-3/TRBV12-4	.	once	15	TRBJ1-1	CASSLAGVSGTEAFF	TGTGCCAGCAGTTTAGCGGGGGTTAGCGGCACTGAAGCTTTCTTT
TRBV28	.	.	15	TRBJ2-5	CASSSQGELQETQYF	TGTGCCAGCAGTTCACAGGGTGAACTCCAAGAGACCCAGTACTTC
TRBV12-3/TRBV12-4	.	once	13	TRBJ2-6	CASAPPSLNVLTF	TGTGCCAGCGCCCCACCTTCCCTCAACGTCCTGACTTTC
TRBV7-2	.	.	14	TRBJ1-1	CASSPQGTNTEAFF	TGTGCCAGCAGCCCACAGGGAACGAACACTGAAGCTTTCTTT
TRBV29-1	TRBD1	.	15	TRBJ2-5	CSVQKTGIPPETQYF	TGCAGCGTGCAAAAGACAGGGATCCCCCCAGAGACCCAGTACTTC
TRBV28	.	.	10	TRBJ1-1	CASMSTEAFF	TGTGCCAGCATGAGCACTGAAGCTTTCTTT